The 11 T cell receptor beta chains presented below share a single source sample, sequenced in a study of breast tumors, draining lymph nodes, adjacent tissues. Using its own MiXCR run on the multiplex PCR reads, TCRdb lists one record per CDR3 protein. The table lists 12,000 or so distinct CDR3 sequences, around half of them singletons. Input material: tumor-adjacent breast tissue. The receptors derive from a female donor with breast cancer. Some clones in this sample may be carry-over from other donors' samples.

The V and J genes are TRBV5-1 and TRBJ2-2; 12 bases line up with TRBD2. V shed 0 bases and J 4 bases; nucleotides not matched to a gene: 1. The CDR3 extends over 16 amino acids. Per germline, CDR1 SGHRS and CDR2 YFSETQ. CDR3 bases: TGCGCCAGCAGCTTGGCTAGCGGGAGGGCCACCGGGGAGCTGTTTTTT. Protein: CASSLASGRATGELFF.

In its sample, this clonotype was seen many times. The gene calls are TRBV30 and TRBJ2-1; possibly TRBD2 for D (5 bases). Germline assignment: CDR1 GTSNPN and CDR2 SVGIG (reference sequence). V shed 1 base and J shed 13 bases, with 14 bases lying between them. This CDR3 contains 12 residues. The CDR3 is CAWSAPLEGQFF. The CDR3 DNA sequence: TGTGCCTGGAGTGCCCCCCTAGAGGGTCAGTTCTTC.

This clonotype was seen repeatedly, ten times or more. The J gene is TRBJ1-3, the V gene TRBV11-2, with D maybe TRBD1 (5 bases). Per the germline V gene, CDR1 is SGHAT and CDR2 is FQNNGV. V lost 5 bases and J lost 4, with 12 bases in between. The CDR3 covers 14 residues. The CDR3 loop reads CASSPPREGNTIYF. CDR3 DNA: TGTGCCAGCAGCCCCCCCAGGGAGGGAAACACCATATATTTT.

This clonotype was counted many times. The chain employs TRBV28 and TRBJ1-6; D perhaps matches TRBD1 (6 bases). Trimming removed 3 bases from V and 7 bases from J, with 13 bases in between. Germline V lookup: CDR1 MDHEN, CDR2 SYDVKM. This CDR3 has 15 residues. This CDR3 is CASSFVTGGNSPLHF. DNA for the CDR3: TGTGCCAGCAGTTTCGTGACAGGAGGGAATTCACCCCTCCACTTT.

This clonotype turned up a few times. The V and J genes are TRBV19 and TRBJ1-1, with D perhaps matching TRBD1 (6 bases). Germline lookup yields CDR1 LNHDA and CDR2 SQIVND (reference sequence). CDR3 length: 14 residues. V lost 5 bases and J 0 bases, leaving 10 bases between the germline ends. The CDR3 sequence: CASSQDRVNTEAFF. The CDR3, as DNA: TGTGCCAGTAGTCAGGACAGAGTGAACACTGAAGCTTTCTTT.

As to this clonotype: A junction boundary mismatches the germline segment, possibly from a read error. The chain carries TRBV20-1 and TRBJ2-2; 10 bases agree with TRBD2. The CDR3 covers 16 residues. Germline values: CDR1 DFQATT, CDR2 SNEGSKA (reference sequence). CDR3 amino acids: CSARDRAGGNTGGLFF. The CDR3 DNA reads TGCAGTGCTAGAGATCGAGCGGGGGGGAACACCGGGGGGCTGTTTTTT.

V and J are TRBV27 and TRBJ1-6; D gene uncertain. V was trimmed by 2 bases and J by 5 bases, leaving 4 bases between them. The CDR3 spans 13 residues. The V gene's germline CDR1 is MNHEY and CDR2 SMNVEV (reference sequence). DNA for the CDR3: TGTGCCAGCAGTTTACAAAATAATTCACCCCTCCACTTT. It codes for CASSLQNNSPLHF.

This chain uses TRBV11-3 with TRBJ2-5, with D perhaps matching TRBD1 (5 bases). The end of the DNA is better explained by TRBJ2-1, so the J call may be wrong. Germline CDR1 SGHNT, CDR2 YENEEA. The CDR3 covers 16 residues. CDR3 protein: CASSQVLDTSYNEQFF. The CDR3 bases are TGTGCCAGCAGCCAAGTTCTGGACACCTCCTACAATGAGCAGTTCTTC.

This clonotype appeared many times. This sequence joins TRBV29-1 and TRBJ1-3, with D hard to call. This CDR3 is 14 amino acids long. Between the trimmed V and J ends, which lost 4 bases and 2 bases, there was a span of 12 bases. Looked up from germline, CDR1 is SQVTM and CDR2 is ANQGSEA. The CDR3 DNA sequence: TGCAGCGTTGTAGGGTCTGAAGCTGGAAACACCATATATTTT. The encoded protein is CSVVGSEAGNTIYF. The full variable domain, with the rest looked up from reference TRBV29-1 and TRBJ1-3, is SAVISQKPSRDICQRGTSLTIQCQVDSQVTMMFWYRQQPGQSLTLIATANQGSEATYESGFVIDKFPISRPNLTFSTLTVSNMSPEDSSIYLCSVVGSEAGNTIYFGEGSWLTVV.

About this clonotype itself: A read error may produce the germline difference seen at one junction end. The V gene is TRBV20-1, the J gene TRBJ2-7, with D unclear. There are 11 residues in the CDR3. CDR1 is DFQATT and CDR2 is SNEGSKA in the germline V gene (reference sequence). DNA for the CDR3: TGCAGCGCTACCAATTCCTACGAGCAGTACTTC. This codes for CSATNSYEQYF.

The V gene is TRBV10-3, the J gene TRBJ1-3; the D is unclear. This CDR3 contains 12 residues. V lost 10 bases and J 0 bases, leaving 7 bases between the germline ends. CDR1 ENHRY and CDR2 SYGVKD come from the germline V gene. The CDR3 protein is CATSFSGNTIYF. The CDR3 DNA follows: TGTGCCACCTCATTCTCTGGAAACACCATATATTTT.